A single sample gave rise to the 15 T cell receptor beta chains below, sequenced in a study of T cells after yellow fever vaccination. TCRdb recomputed calls from the 5' RACE reads with MiXCR, one row per CDR3 protein. Here the sample spans about 300,000 distinct CDR3 sequences, around 6.8% being singletons. The sample consisted of PBMCs, taken roughly 46 days after the first yellow fever vaccination. The receptors stem from a young man who received the YFV17D yellow fever vaccine.

This clonotype was counted a few times. The J gene is TRBJ2-5, the V gene TRBV10-3; 12 bases match TRBD2. The J segment lost 4 bases and the V segment lost 3 bases, leaving 6 bases of the junction unmatched. The CDR3 sequence is 16 residues long. Germline loops: CDR1 ENHRY, CDR2 SYGVKD. The CDR3 DNA reads TGTGCCATCAGTGAAACCCTAGCGGGGGGGCGAGAGACCCAGTACTTC. Translated, it gives CAISETLAGGRETQYF.

This clonotype was recorded a few times. The chain has TRBV14 and TRBJ2-1; D is ambiguous. The CDR3 has 12 residues. V was trimmed by 1 base and J by 13 bases, leaving 11 bases between them. Germline loops: CDR1 SGHDN, CDR2 FVKESK. CDR3: CASSQASTVQFF. The CDR3 nucleotides are TGTGCCAGCAGCCAAGCCTCTACAGTCCAGTTCTTC.

The rearrangement links TRBV6-1 to TRBJ2-4; TRBD2 agrees at 12 bases. V lost 5 bases, J lost 7 bases, and 6 bases stayed unmatched. The CDR3 is made up of 15 amino acids. Germline CDR1 reads MNHNS; CDR2 reads SASEGT. The CDR3: CASSPDLAGGNIQYF. CDR3 bases: TGTGCCAGCAGTCCCGACCTAGCGGGGGGGAACATTCAGTACTTC.

The V call is TRBV7-9, the J call TRBJ2-7; 8 positions match TRBD1. V dropped 6 bases and J dropped 6; count of bases not matched to a gene: 7. CDR3 length equals 13 residues. Germline CDR1 SEHNR, CDR2 FQNEAQ (reference sequence). CDR3 coding DNA: TGTGCCAGCAGTCGGGCAGGGGGCCCCGAGCAGTACTTC. Translation: CASSRAGGPEQYF.

This rearrangement joins TRBV30 to TRBJ2-5; the D gene is possibly TRBD1 (7 bases). Trimming left V 4 bases short and J 2 bases short, with 11 bases between. The CDR3 is 13 amino acids. CDR1 and CDR2 (germline): GTSNPN, SVGIG (reference sequence). The CDR3 sequence is CAWNRGGQETQYF. CDR3 sequence (DNA): TGTGCCTGGAACAGGGGAGGACAAGAGACCCAGTACTTC.

The gene calls are TRBV29-1 and TRBJ2-1, with 12 bases identical to TRBD1. The J segment lost 9 bases and the V segment lost 7 bases, leaving 16 bases of the junction unmatched. The CDR3 covers 16 residues. From germline, CDR1 is SQVTM and CDR2 ANQGSEA. CDR3 sequence reads: CSAPSGTGGNFGEQFF. DNA of the CDR3: TGCAGCGCACCCTCCGGGACAGGGGGCAACTTCGGTGAGCAGTTCTTC.

The chain employs TRBV4-3 and TRBJ2-3; 7 bases map to TRBD2. The CDR3 covers 15 residues. V lost 0 bases and J lost 6; bases outside the gene matches: 6. Germline CDR1 is LGHNA and CDR2 is YSLEER. The CDR3 loop reads CASSQDDVGGDTQYF. CDR3 coding DNA: TGCGCCAGCAGCCAAGATGATGTGGGGGGGGATACGCAGTATTTT.

The J gene is TRBJ1-6, the V gene TRBV21-1; TRBD1, the D gene given by the table, was not confirmed from the DNA. TRBV21-1 is listed as a pseudogene. The CDR3 runs to 16 residues. CDR3 protein: CASSNLLWDQGAPLHF. Written as DNA, the CDR3 is TGTGCCAGCAGCAATCTTCTCTGGGACCAGGGCGCACCCCTCCACTTT.

This clonotype has more than one count but fewer than ten. V gene TRBV29-1 combines with J gene TRBJ2-3; D gene ambiguous. This CDR3 spans 11 amino acids. Per germline, CDR1 SQVTM and CDR2 ANQGSEA. V lost 8 bases and J lost 6, with 12 bases in between. The CDR3 DNA reads TGCAGCCACGGCCGAGGCGATACGCAGTATTTT. This gives the protein CSHGRGDTQYF.

This clonotype was detected only a few times. The rearrangement links TRBV4-1 to TRBJ1-4; D gene uncertain. In germline, CDR1 is MGHRA, CDR2 YSYEKL. The CDR3 is made up of 14 amino acids. With 1 base removed from V and 7 bases from J, the gap between germline ends came to 10 bases. The CDR3 loop reads CASSQVPGREKLFF. DNA for the CDR3: TGCGCCAGCAGCCAAGTCCCAGGACGTGAAAAACTGTTTTTT.

This clonotype was seen a few times. The V and J genes are TRBV19 and TRBJ1-2, with 9 bases aligning to TRBD1. J lost 4 bases, V lost 7 bases, and 10 bases had no gene match. CDR3 length equals 15 residues. Germline loops: CDR1 LNHDA, CDR2 SQIVND (reference sequence). CDR3 sequence: CASNLQGATRYGYTF. CDR3 DNA sequence: TGTGCCAGTAATTTACAGGGGGCGACTCGCTATGGCTACACCTTC.

The rearrangement links TRBV7-9 to TRBJ2-3; D remains ambiguous. Trimming took 5 bases from V and 9 from J, leaving 15 bases between them. The V gene's germline CDR1 is SEHNR and CDR2 FQNEAQ (reference sequence). The CDR3 has 13 residues. CDR3 region: CASSNNGLGTQYF. CDR3 DNA sequence: TGTGCCAGCAGCAACAATGGGCTGGGCACGCAGTATTTT.

This clonotype has just a few counts. The chain joins TRBV5-1 to TRBJ2-4, with 7 bases aligning to TRBD1. V shed 0 bases and J 8 bases; nucleotides not matched to a gene: 2. This CDR3 is 13 amino acids long. CDR1 and CDR2 (germline): SGHRS, YFSETQ. The CDR3 loop is CASSLGQGDIQYF. DNA for the CDR3: TGCGCCAGCAGCTTGGGACAGGGTGACATTCAGTACTTC.

This clonotype has only a few counts. The V gene is TRBV6-5, the J gene TRBJ1-2; D is possibly TRBD1 (6 bases). The CDR3 covers 14 residues. Deletions cut 1 base from V and 8 bases from J, with 14 bases between. Germline V gives CDR1 MNHEY, CDR2 SVGAGI. This chain's CDR3 is CASSYYRQAHGYTF. CDR3 bases: TGTGCCAGCAGTTACTATCGACAGGCGCACGGCTACACCTTC.

This chain links TRBV12-3 or TRBV12-4 with TRBJ2-1, with 11 bases aligning to TRBD2. The J segment lost 0 bases and the V segment lost 3 bases, leaving 13 bases of the junction unmatched. This CDR3 has 20 amino acids. The CDR3 nucleotides read TGTGCCAGCAGTTTCCCCGAGACTAGCGGGGTTTCTAGCTCCTACAATGAGCAGTTCTTC. Encoded protein: CASSFPETSGVSSSYNEQFF.